This is a list of T cell receptor beta chains from one sample in a study of control samples from healthy donors and cancer patients. Measured with immunoSEQ multiplex PCR; TCRdb has only the in-frame clones, and not every one. The table lists about 270,000 clones, roughly 87% of them singletons. Sequencing was carried out using PBMCs. The receptor source for this set is a woman aged 55-75 years with lung cancer. Both conserved end residues are part of each CDR3. A D gene is named only where the DNA matches it firmly. The size entry is marked missing in some rows and otherwise reads once, few, many or a size class.

D gene: -; V gene: TRBV6-5; clone size: -; J gene: TRBJ1-2; CDR3 length: 15; CDR3 DNA: TGTGCCAGCAGTTACACAAGAGGCTATAACTATGGCTACACCTTC; CDR3 protein: CASSYTRGYNYGYTF
D gene: TRBD1; V gene: TRBV2; clone size: -; J gene: TRBJ2-7; CDR3 length: 15; CDR3 DNA: TGTGCCAGCAGTGAGGGACAGGTGAGGACCTACGAGCAGTACTTC; CDR3 protein: CASSEGQVRTYEQYF
D gene: -; V gene: TRBV6-5; clone size: -; J gene: TRBJ2-5; CDR3 length: 11; CDR3 DNA: TGTGCCAGCAGTTACTCCGGGACCCAGTACTTC; CDR3 protein: CASSYSGTQYF
D gene: -; V gene: TRBV30; clone size: -; J gene: TRBJ2-2; CDR3 length: 13; CDR3 DNA: TGTGCCTGGAGGCAGGGTATGGTCGGGGAGCTGTTTTTT; CDR3 protein: CAWRQGMVGELFF
D gene: -; V gene: TRBV9; clone size: -; J gene: TRBJ2-3; CDR3 length: 17; CDR3 DNA: TGTGCCAGCAGCGTAGTCAAGACTTGGGGGGCAACAGATACGCAGTATTTT; CDR3 protein: CASSVVKTWGATDTQYF
D gene: TRBD1; V gene: TRBV6-5; clone size: -; J gene: TRBJ2-7; CDR3 length: 14; CDR3 DNA: TGTGCCAGCAGTCGCGGGACAGGGATCTACGAGCAGTACTTC; CDR3 protein: CASSRGTGIYEQYF
D gene: -; V gene: TRBV27; clone size: -; J gene: TRBJ1-5; CDR3 length: 11; CDR3 DNA: TGTGCCAGCAGCCACGGGGGGCCCCAGCATTTT; CDR3 protein: CASSHGGPQHF
D gene: -; V gene: TRBV28; clone size: -; J gene: TRBJ2-1; CDR3 length: 16; CDR3 DNA: TGTGCCAGCCGAGGGGTAAAGGGGAGCTCCTACAATGAGCAGTTCTTC; CDR3 protein: CASRGVKGSSYNEQFF
D gene: -; V gene: TRBV19; clone size: -; J gene: TRBJ1-2; CDR3 length: 16; CDR3 DNA: TGTGCCAGTAGTTCACGGACAGAGTCTCCTAACTATGGCTACACCTTC; CDR3 protein: CASSSRTESPNYGYTF
D gene: -; V gene: TRBV10-3; clone size: -; J gene: TRBJ1-6; CDR3 length: 13; CDR3 DNA: TGTGCCATCAGTGAGGCGGGCGAGCCACCCCTCCACTTT; CDR3 protein: CAISEAGEPPLHF
D gene: -; V gene: TRBV23-1; clone size: -; J gene: TRBJ1-2; CDR3 length: 18; CDR3 DNA: TGCGCCAGCAGTCAATCTTTGGGGGGCCGAGGAGCTAACTATGGCTACACCTTC; CDR3 protein: CASSQSLGGRGANYGYTF
D gene: -; V gene: TRBV28; clone size: -; J gene: TRBJ1-1; CDR3 length: 16; CDR3 DNA: TGTGCCAGCAGTTTAGGGCAGGGTATGTGGGACACTGAAGCTTTCTTT; CDR3 protein: CASSLGQGMWDTEAFF
D gene: -; V gene: TRBV5-1; clone size: once; J gene: TRBJ1-5; CDR3 length: 13; CDR3 DNA: TGCGCCAGCAGCTTGGAAGTCGATCAGCCCCAGCATTTT; CDR3 protein: CASSLEVDQPQHF
D gene: -; V gene: TRBV27; clone size: -; J gene: TRBJ2-7; CDR3 length: 14; CDR3 DNA: TGTGCCAGCAGTTTAGACCGCAGGGCTCACGAGCAGTACTTC; CDR3 protein: CASSLDRRAHEQYF
D gene: -; V gene: TRBV9; clone size: -; J gene: TRBJ1-2; CDR3 length: 13; CDR3 DNA: TGTGCCAGCAGCCCCACGGGCCGGGAGGGGTACACCTTC; CDR3 protein: CASSPTGREGYTF
D gene: -; V gene: TRBV4-1; clone size: -; J gene: TRBJ1-2; CDR3 length: 15; CDR3 DNA: TGCGCCAGCAGCCAAGATAAAGGCAGGGGTTATGGCTACACCTTC; CDR3 protein: CASSQDKGRGYGYTF
D gene: -; V gene: TRBV4-2; clone size: -; J gene: TRBJ2-4; CDR3 length: 18; CDR3 DNA: TGTGCCAGCAGCCAAGTCGGTGACAGGTTGGGGACCCAAAACATTCAGTACTTC; CDR3 protein: CASSQVGDRLGTQNIQYF
D gene: -; V gene: TRBV5-1; clone size: -; J gene: TRBJ2-3; CDR3 length: 14; CDR3 DNA: TGCGCCAGCAGCCGGATGTGGGTGTCAGATACGCAGTATTTT; CDR3 protein: CASSRMWVSDTQYF
D gene: -; V gene: TRBV4-1; clone size: -; J gene: TRBJ1-4; CDR3 length: 16; CDR3 DNA: TGCGCCAGTCGTGGACAGCCAACAGCAACTAATGAAAAACTGTTTTTT; CDR3 protein: CASRGQPTATNEKLFF
D gene: -; V gene: TRBV25-1; clone size: -; J gene: TRBJ1-1; CDR3 length: 11; CDR3 DNA: TGTGCCAGCGGTCTATACACTGAAGCTTTCTTT; CDR3 protein: CASGLYTEAFF
D gene: -; V gene: TRBV5-1; clone size: once; J gene: TRBJ1-6; CDR3 length: 15; CDR3 DNA: TGCGCCAGCAGCTCGACCGGGACGGCGTATTCACCCCTCCACTTT; CDR3 protein: CASSSTGTAYSPLHF
D gene: TRBD1; V gene: TRBV5-4; clone size: -; J gene: TRBJ2-1; CDR3 length: 15; CDR3 DNA: TGTGCCAGCAGCTTGTCAGGGGGCCGACACAATGAGCAGTTCTTC; CDR3 protein: CASSLSGGRHNEQFF
D gene: -; V gene: TRBV15; clone size: -; J gene: TRBJ1-5; CDR3 length: 14; CDR3 DNA: TGTGCCACCAGCAGAGTCTCCGGAGGGCAGCCCCAGCATTTT; CDR3 protein: CATSRVSGGQPQHF
D gene: TRBD2; V gene: TRBV5-1; clone size: -; J gene: TRBJ2-3; CDR3 length: 16; CDR3 DNA: TGCGCCAGCAGCTTGGACGGGGGGTACGGCACAGATACGCAGTATTTT; CDR3 protein: CASSLDGGYGTDTQYF
D gene: -; V gene: TRBV5-1; clone size: -; J gene: TRBJ2-1; CDR3 length: 13; CDR3 DNA: TGCGCCAGCAGCTTGGATGTTGTTAATGAGCAGTTCTTC; CDR3 protein: CASSLDVVNEQFF
D gene: -; V gene: TRBV29-1; clone size: -; J gene: TRBJ1-5; CDR3 length: 13; CDR3 DNA: TGCAGCGTTGGTGGGGGGGGCAATCAGCCCCAGCATTTT; CDR3 protein: CSVGGGGNQPQHF
D gene: TRBD1; V gene: TRBV2; clone size: once; J gene: TRBJ1-5; CDR3 length: 14; CDR3 DNA: TGTGCCAGCAGTCAGGGACAGGGGGGGCAGCCCCAGCATTTT; CDR3 protein: CASSQGQGGQPQHF
D gene: -; V gene: TRBV6-6; clone size: -; J gene: TRBJ1-1; CDR3 length: 15; CDR3 DNA: TGTGCCAGCAGCCTCAACAGGGTCTTGGGCACTGAAGCTTTCTTT; CDR3 protein: CASSLNRVLGTEAFF
D gene: TRBD1; V gene: TRBV27; clone size: few; J gene: TRBJ2-7; CDR3 length: 15; CDR3 DNA: TGTGCCAGCAGTCGTCAGGGGGCTATGTCCTACGAGCAGTACTTC; CDR3 protein: CASSRQGAMSYEQYF
D gene: -; V gene: TRBV2; clone size: -; J gene: TRBJ2-1; CDR3 length: 12; CDR3 DNA: TGTGCCAGCAGTCGTACCTTCAATGAGCAGTTCTTC; CDR3 protein: CASSRTFNEQFF
D gene: -; V gene: TRBV19; clone size: -; J gene: TRBJ1-5; CDR3 length: 16; CDR3 DNA: TGTGCCAGTAGGGAGGCGGGACGGATGTTCAATCAGCCCCAGCATTTT; CDR3 protein: CASREAGRMFNQPQHF
D gene: TRBD2; V gene: TRBV6-1; clone size: -; J gene: TRBJ2-1; CDR3 length: 15; CDR3 DNA: TGTGCCAGCAGTCTACTAGCGGGGGCCTACAATGAGCAGTTCTTC; CDR3 protein: CASSLLAGAYNEQFF
D gene: TRBD1; V gene: TRBV6-5; clone size: -; J gene: TRBJ2-2; CDR3 length: 13; CDR3 DNA: TGTGCCAGCAGGCAGGGGGTGACCGGGGAGCTGTTTTTT; CDR3 protein: CASRQGVTGELFF
D gene: TRBD2; V gene: TRBV24-1; clone size: once; J gene: TRBJ2-7; CDR3 length: 15; CDR3 DNA: TGTGCCACCAGTGCCGTTAGCGGGAACTCCTACGAGCAGTACTTC; CDR3 protein: CATSAVSGNSYEQYF
D gene: TRBD1; V gene: TRBV28; clone size: -; J gene: TRBJ1-2; CDR3 length: 16; CDR3 DNA: TGTGCCAGCAGTTTACCGGGACAGGGGAATAACTATGGCTACACCTTC; CDR3 protein: CASSLPGQGNNYGYTF
D gene: -; V gene: TRBV19; clone size: -; J gene: TRBJ1-2; CDR3 length: 16; CDR3 DNA: TGTGCCAGTAGTTCCCCCGCGGGCGGGACTCCTTATGGCTACACCTTC; CDR3 protein: CASSSPAGGTPYGYTF
D gene: TRBD1; V gene: TRBV6-2/TRBV6-3; clone size: few; J gene: TRBJ2-5; CDR3 length: 15; CDR3 DNA: TGTGCCAGCAGCCCAGGGACAGGGGGTCAAGAGACCCAGTACTTC; CDR3 protein: CASSPGTGGQETQYF
D gene: -; V gene: TRBV18; clone size: few; J gene: TRBJ2-1; CDR3 length: 18; CDR3 DNA: TGTGCCAGCTCACCACCGATTGGGGGCGAAGGCCTCGTGGGTGAGCAGTTCTTC; CDR3 protein: CASSPPIGGEGLVGEQFF
D gene: -; V gene: TRBV15; clone size: -; J gene: TRBJ1-5; CDR3 length: 13; CDR3 DNA: TGTGCCACCAGCAGAGGACCCGATCAGCCCCAGCATTTT; CDR3 protein: CATSRGPDQPQHF
D gene: TRBD2; V gene: TRBV6-6; clone size: few; J gene: TRBJ2-7; CDR3 length: 18; CDR3 DNA: TGTGCCAGCAATCGGTGGGAGCTAGCGGGGGGGCCTGCCTACGAGCAGTACTTC; CDR3 protein: CASNRWELAGGPAYEQYF
D gene: TRBD2; V gene: TRBV3-1/TRBV3-2; clone size: -; J gene: TRBJ2-1; CDR3 length: 14; CDR3 DNA: TGTGCCAGCAGCCTTAGCGGGAGGGCCGGGGAGCAGTTCTTC; CDR3 protein: CASSLSGRAGEQFF
D gene: TRBD2; V gene: TRBV19; clone size: -; J gene: TRBJ2-1; CDR3 length: 14; CDR3 DNA: TGTGCCAGTAGTGGCGGACTAGCGGGAGGGGAGCAGTTCTTC; CDR3 protein: CASSGGLAGGEQFF
D gene: TRBD1; V gene: TRBV12-3/TRBV12-4; clone size: few; J gene: TRBJ2-5; CDR3 length: 13; CDR3 DNA: TGTGCCAGCAGCTTGACAGGGACAGAGACCCAGTACTTC; CDR3 protein: CASSLTGTETQYF
D gene: TRBD1; V gene: TRBV9; clone size: -; J gene: TRBJ1-2; CDR3 length: 14; CDR3 DNA: TGTGCCAGCAGCCGGACAGGAGATAACTATGGCTACACCTTC; CDR3 protein: CASSRTGDNYGYTF
D gene: -; V gene: TRBV28; clone size: -; J gene: TRBJ1-2; CDR3 length: 11; CDR3 DNA: TGTGCCAGCACACAGGACGGCGGCTACACCTTC; CDR3 protein: CASTQDGGYTF
D gene: -; V gene: TRBV11-2; clone size: -; J gene: TRBJ2-7; CDR3 length: 15; CDR3 DNA: TGTGCCAGCAGCTTACGAATCGGGAGCCCCTACGAGCAGTACTTC; CDR3 protein: CASSLRIGSPYEQYF
D gene: -; V gene: TRBV4-1; clone size: few; J gene: TRBJ2-3; CDR3 length: 14; CDR3 DNA: TGCGCCAGCAGCCAAGGTTTTCGGTGGGATACGCAGTATTTT; CDR3 protein: CASSQGFRWDTQYF
D gene: TRBD1; V gene: TRBV3-1/TRBV3-2; clone size: -; J gene: TRBJ1-4; CDR3 length: 16; CDR3 DNA: TGTGCCAGCAGTCCATTCCGGACAGGATCTAATGAAAAACTGTTTTTT; CDR3 protein: CASSPFRTGSNEKLFF
D gene: TRBD2; V gene: TRBV4-1; clone size: -; J gene: TRBJ2-3; CDR3 length: 16; CDR3 DNA: TGCGCCAGCAGCCAGTACAGCGGGAGCATGCCAGATACGCAGTATTTT; CDR3 protein: CASSQYSGSMPDTQYF
D gene: -; V gene: TRBV29-1; clone size: -; J gene: TRBJ1-1; CDR3 length: 13; CDR3 DNA: TGCAGCGTTGATGATCAGGGCGGAAAAGCTGCTTTCTTT; CDR3 protein: CSVDDQGGKAAFF
D gene: -; V gene: TRBV5-1; clone size: -; J gene: TRBJ2-2; CDR3 length: 15; CDR3 DNA: TGCGCCAGCAGCGCGTCGGGCAGAAGGACCGGGGAGCTGTTTTTT; CDR3 protein: CASSASGRRTGELFF
D gene: -; V gene: TRBV7-3; clone size: -; J gene: TRBJ2-1; CDR3 length: 14; CDR3 DNA: TGTGCCAGCAGCTTCGGACCTCAGGGGTATGAGCAGTTCTTC; CDR3 protein: CASSFGPQGYEQFF
D gene: -; V gene: TRBV7-9; clone size: -; J gene: TRBJ2-3; CDR3 length: 12; CDR3 DNA: TGTGCCAGCAGCTCACTGACGTATACGCAGTATTTT; CDR3 protein: CASSSLTYTQYF
D gene: TRBD1; V gene: TRBV7-9; clone size: -; J gene: TRBJ2-5; CDR3 length: 15; CDR3 DNA: TGTGCCAGCAGCCCCCGGGACAGGGGGCAAGAGACCCAGTACTTC; CDR3 protein: CASSPRDRGQETQYF
D gene: -; V gene: TRBV5-1; clone size: -; J gene: TRBJ2-1; CDR3 length: 13; CDR3 DNA: TGCGCCAGCAGCTTGGAGACTCCCTGGCGGCAGTTCTTC; CDR3 protein: CASSLETPWRQFF
D gene: -; V gene: TRBV19; clone size: -; J gene: TRBJ1-1; CDR3 length: 13; CDR3 DNA: TGTGCCAGTAGTGCGACACGAACGGCGAGGGCTTTCTTT; CDR3 protein: CASSATRTARAFF
D gene: -; V gene: TRBV24-1; clone size: -; J gene: TRBJ2-7; CDR3 length: 15; CDR3 DNA: TGTGCCACCAGTGATTCCAGGCAGGGAAGCGTCGAGCAGTACTTC; CDR3 protein: CATSDSRQGSVEQYF
D gene: TRBD1; V gene: TRBV5-1; clone size: -; J gene: TRBJ1-1; CDR3 length: 14; CDR3 DNA: TGCGCCAGCAGCTTCGACAGGGCGAACACTGAAGCTTTCTTT; CDR3 protein: CASSFDRANTEAFF
D gene: -; V gene: TRBV6-1; clone size: -; J gene: TRBJ1-2; CDR3 length: 14; CDR3 DNA: TGTGCCAGCAGTGAAAACGGGGCGAACTATGGCTACACCTTC; CDR3 protein: CASSENGANYGYTF
D gene: -; V gene: TRBV2; clone size: -; J gene: TRBJ1-4; CDR3 length: 15; CDR3 DNA: TGTGCCAGCAGTGATAATTCTGGGGGTAATGAAAAACTGTTTTTT; CDR3 protein: CASSDNSGGNEKLFF